This T cell receptor beta chain was identified during a study of cytomegalovirus exposure and HLA in healthy donors. Study summary: There were under 130 million unique TCR beta sequences, drawn from 180 million or so T cells, in an earlier analysis. Study-level results: TRBV6-2, TRBV6-3 and some other V segments were unresolvable in 87-base-pair reads. In an earlier analysis, productive rearrangement rates for most beta V segments clustered near 87% or 30%. The authors listed 150 to 200 TCR beta chains as cytomegalovirus-associated.

V shed 6 bases, J shed 4 bases, and the junction held 2 bases outside the gene matches. The CDR3 is 14 amino acids. CDR1 is MDHEN, CDR2 SYDVKM, per germline. In regard to this clone: Antigen: not known.

Primers for the PCR totalled 60 Vbeta and 13 Jbeta. The method was immunoSEQ multiplex PCR; TCRdb's version includes in-frame clones alone and lacks a portion of them. The sample shows about 45,000 clones, approximately 86% of them seen only once. Sample: PBMCs. This chain connects TRBV28 to TRBJ2-7; 14 nucleotides align to TRBD2. The clonotype originates from a middle-aged woman in good health and CMV-seropositive. The CDR3 is CASRGLAGEYEQYF. The DNA of the CDR3 is TGTGCCAGCAGGGGACTAGCGGGAGAATACGAGCAGTACTTC.